This T cell receptor (beta chain) came from a study of persistence of HIV-infected CD4 T cells. J gave up 0 bases and V 6 bases, and 5 bases lay outside the gene matches. CDR3 size: 15 residues. Looked up from germline, CDR1 is SNHLY and CDR2 is FYNNEI. As to this clone: What it recognizes is unknown.

This was the immunoSEQ version 4 assay in survey mode. Repertoires were generated with immunoSEQ multiplex PCR, while TCRdb's copy carries only in-frame clones and drops some. The sample includes about 36,000 clones, over 75% seen only once; the top ten take around 5.9%. An overlapping HIV-1 Gag peptide pool stimulated these cells at about 1 ug/peptide/mL. Memory cells lacking CD40L and CD69 with high CD45RO were sorted. Sequencing was performed on cultured CD4+ T cells from PBMCs, taken from a patient who received antiretroviral therapy. This sequence joins TRBV2 and TRBJ2-7, with 10 bases matching TRBD2. The sequence came from an adult with HIV. The donor label of this sample is uncertain. The CDR3 here is CASRIAGGTSYEQYF. The CDR3 DNA reads as TGTGCCAGCAGGATAGCGGGGGGAACCTCCTACGAGCAGTACTTC.